The 11 T cell receptor beta chains below all came from one sample that was sequenced in a study of blood T cells in healthy people across ages. Primers used in a second PCR of about 6 to 11 cycles were a sample-barcoded 5' primer and a J-beta primer mix. TCRdb processed the 5' RACE reads anew with MiXCR; each CDR3 protein has one entry. The profile covers 730,000 or so distinct CDR3 sequences, with about 40% appearing a single time and 20% to 25% taken by the ten largest. Sequenced: blood. The source of these receptors is a woman aged 60 to 75 in good health.

CDR3 region: CASSATGGLQPQHF. In DNA, the CDR3 is TGTGCCAGCAGTGCCACAGGGGGCCTGCAGCCCCAGCATTTT. This rearrangement joins TRBV12-3 or TRBV12-4 to TRBJ1-5; 9 bases map to TRBD1. V lost 5 bases, J lost 7 bases, and 6 bases stayed unmatched. CDR3 size: 14 residues.

The table lists this clonotype with a few counts. The rearrangement joins TRBV11-2 to TRBJ2-6; the match to TRBD1 covers 9 bases. J lost 2 bases, V lost 2 bases, and 4 bases had no gene match. There are 17 residues in the CDR3. Germline CDR1 SGHAT, CDR2 FQNNGV. CDR3 in amino acids: CASSLPRQGAGANVLTF. The CDR3 nucleotides read TGTGCCAGCAGCTTACCAAGACAGGGGGCTGGGGCCAACGTCCTGACTTTC.

There are a few counts of this clonotype. The rearrangement links TRBV7-4 to TRBJ1-5; 11 nucleotides agree with TRBD1. The ends lost 5 bases at V and 3 bases at J; junction bases unmatched: 6. The CDR3 totals 16 residues. Germline V gene data show CDR1 as SGHVT and CDR2 as SQSDAQ. CDR3 residues: CASSARDRGVNQPQHF. The CDR3 DNA reads TGTGCCAGCAGCGCGCGGGACAGGGGGGTCAATCAGCCCCAGCATTTT.

The V gene is TRBV15, the J gene TRBJ1-1; unclear D gene. Germline assignment: CDR1 LNHNV and CDR2 YYDKDF (reference sequence). V lost 0 bases to trimming and J lost 3 bases, with 2 bases between them. The CDR3 is 12 residues long. CDR3 residues: CATSRDYTEAFF. The DNA of the CDR3 is TGTGCCACCAGCAGAGATTACACTGAAGCTTTCTTT.

As DNA, the CDR3 is TGCGCCAGCAGCCATTTCGGGTTAGCCAAAAACATTCAGTACTTC. It encodes CASSHFGLAKNIQYF. The chain couples TRBV4-1 to TRBJ2-4, with D uncertain. V lost 3 bases to trimming and J lost 0 bases, with 9 bases between them. Germline loops: CDR1 MGHRA, CDR2 YSYEKL. The length of the CDR3 is 15 residues.

This clonotype was detected once. The rearrangement links TRBV29-1 to TRBJ1-2; no clear D gene. The CDR3 runs 11 residues. Germline-derived CDR1 and CDR2 are SQVTM and ANQGSEA. Deletions cut 4 bases from V and 8 bases from J, with 11 bases between. DNA of the CDR3: TGCAGCGTTGCGGAGGCTGGCGGCTACACCTTC. It yields the protein CSVAEAGGYTF.

This chain connects TRBV20-1 to TRBJ2-1; D remains unclear. V was shortened by 4 bases and J by 5 bases, with 15 bases between the two germline ends. Germline-derived CDR1 and CDR2 are DFQATT and SNEGSKA (reference sequence). This CDR3 region has 14 residues. CDR3: CSANSGYIDNEQFF. CDR3 nucleotides: TGCAGTGCTAATTCAGGATACATAGACAATGAGCAGTTCTTC.

This chain uses TRBV18 with TRBJ2-1; D possibly corresponds to TRBD2 (6 bases). The CDR3 runs to 14 residues. Trimming stripped 3 bases from V and 6 bases from J, with 12 bases between. Germline loops: CDR1 KGHSH, CDR2 LQKENI. The CDR3 coding sequence is TGTGCCAGCTCACCGACCGGGACTCCCAATGAGCAGTTCTTC. Protein product: CASSPTGTPNEQFF.

This clonotype showed up many times. This chain connects TRBV7-2 to TRBJ1-2; 12 bases agree with TRBD1. This CDR3 spans 14 amino acids. Looked up from germline, CDR1 is SGHTA and CDR2 is FQGNSA. The ends lost 5 bases at V and 7 bases at J; junction bases unmatched: 5. DNA of the CDR3: TGTGCCAGCAGCCCAGGGACAGGGGGCCGTGGCTACACCTTC. This translates into CASSPGTGGRGYTF.

This clonotype was seen a few times. The chain couples TRBV12-3 or TRBV12-4 to TRBJ1-2; perhaps TRBD1 as D (6 bases). The V end lost 5 bases, the J end lost 1 base, and 11 bases lay between the germline ends. The CDR3 contains 14 residues. The CDR3 DNA reads TGTGCCAGCAGTCGAGACAGGAGTAACTATGGCTACACCTTC. Translating it yields CASSRDRSNYGYTF.

The rearrangement uses TRBV7-2 and TRBJ2-4; TRBD1 matches at 10 bases. Germline CDR1 is SGHTA and CDR2 is FQGNSA. There are 14 residues in the CDR3. The trim removed 5 bases at V and 8 bases at J, leaving 6 bases unmatched. The DNA of the CDR3 is TGTGCCAGCAGCACACGGACAGGGGGGGACATTCAGTACTTC. Its protein product is CASSTRTGGDIQYF. Complete variable domain (other parts from reference TRBV7-2 and TRBJ2-4): GAGVSQSPSNKVTEKGKDVELRCDPISGHTALYWYRQSLGQGLEFLIYFQGNSAPDKSGLPSDRFSAERTGGSVSTLTIQRTQQEDSAVYLCASSTRTGGDIQYFGAGTRLSVL.